Below are 21 T cell receptor beta chains sequenced from a single sample in a study of CD8+ T cells in alopecia areata. RNA, once extracted, was reverse transcribed into cDNA for use as the sequencing template. Here immunoSEQ multiplex PCR was the method, and the copy in TCRdb shows in-frame clones only, minus some. Of about 150,000 clones listed, around half were seen once; the top ten hold approximately 20%. This material consisted of CD8+ T cells sorted from blood, taken at week 0. The receptors come from a human donor with alopecia areata.

This clone was recorded a few times. The rearrangement links TRBV9 to TRBJ2-3; TRBD2 agrees at 7 bases. Germline CDR1 SGDLS, CDR2 YYNGEE. With 3 bases clipped from V and 0 bases from J, the junction kept 7 bases outside the gene matches. The CDR3 contains 16 residues. CDR3 DNA sequence: TGTGCCAGCAGCGCCCGAGGCGGGGGTAGCACAGATACGCAGTATTTT. Amino acid sequence: CASSARGGGSTDTQYF.

In the case of this clone: In the same sample, other DNA sequences code for this CDR3. The chain combines TRBV30 with TRBJ1-1; no clear D gene. The V gene's germline CDR1 is GTSNPN and CDR2 SVGIG (reference sequence). The CDR3 has 11 residues. V was cut by 0 bases and J by 2 bases, with 1 base left in between. CDR3 sequence (DNA): TGTGCCTGGAGTGTAAACACTGAAGCTTTCTTT. This sequence encodes CAWSVNTEAFF.

DNA for the CDR3: TGTGCCAGCAGCTTGGTGCTCACCAAAAACATTCAGTACTTC. It specifies CASSLVLTKNIQYF. The chain has TRBV5-6 and TRBJ2-4; D gene ambiguous. V lost 0 bases and J lost 2, with 6 bases in between. The CDR3 loop spans 14 amino acids. CDR1 and CDR2 from the germline V gene are SGHDT and YYEEEE.

In this sample, this clone turned up a few times. The gene calls are TRBV29-1 and TRBJ2-3; 8 bases align to TRBD1. Per the germline V gene, CDR1 is SQVTM and CDR2 is ANQGSEA. V was clipped by 3 bases and J by 4 bases; unmatched bases: 9. This CDR3 contains 15 residues. This CDR3 reads CSVDERTGSADTQYF. Here the CDR3 DNA reads TGCAGCGTTGATGAACGGACAGGGAGCGCAGATACGCAGTATTTT.

In this sample, this clone turned up a few times. The chain has TRBV30 and TRBJ2-1, with a possible D match to TRBD1 (6 bases). V was pared by 7 bases and J by 7 bases, with 14 bases between. The CDR3 spans 12 residues. CDR1 is GTSNPN and CDR2 is SVGIG in the germline V gene (reference sequence). The DNA for the CDR3 is TGTGCCTCAAATACAGGGAGAAATGAGCAGTTCTTC. It encodes CASNTGRNEQFF.

J is TRBJ1-1 and V is TRBV30; maybe TRBD1 (5 bases). Germline CDR1 and CDR2: GTSNPN and SVGIG (reference sequence). Trimming shortened V by 0 bases and J by 1 base, and 6 bases separated the two germline ends. The CDR3 has 13 amino acids. The chain's CDR3 is CAWSVQENTEAFF. The CDR3 region has the DNA TGTGCCTGGAGTGTACAGGAGAACACTGAAGCTTTCTTT.

This rearrangement joins TRBV30 to TRBJ2-2; no firm D call. The CDR3 totals 11 residues. Germline loops: CDR1 GTSNPN, CDR2 SVGIG (reference sequence). Trimming pared 6 bases from V and 2 bases from J, leaving 4 bases between. DNA of the CDR3: TGTGCCTGTTCCAACACCGGGGAGCTGTTTTTT. As protein: CACSNTGELFF.

The gene calls are TRBV18 and TRBJ2-5; TRBD2 is a possible D gene (6 bases). This CDR3 has 14 residues. Trimming pared 2 bases from V and 5 bases from J, leaving 12 bases between. Germline values: CDR1 KGHSH, CDR2 LQKENI. The CDR3 loop reads CASSPSWEEETQYF. In nucleotides, the CDR3 is TGTGCCAGCTCACCATCTTGGGAGGAGGAGACCCAGTACTTC.

This chain uses TRBV27 with TRBJ1-2; TRBD1 might be the D (5 bases). This CDR3 is built from 13 residues. With 6 bases removed from V and 3 bases from J, the gap between germline ends came to 11 bases. Germline assignment: CDR1 MNHEY and CDR2 SMNVEV (reference sequence). The CDR3 here is CASSPRVHYGYTF. CDR3 nucleotide sequence: TGTGCCAGCAGCCCCAGGGTGCACTATGGCTACACCTTC.

This clone was seen a handful of times. This sequence joins TRBV29-1 and TRBJ2-2; possible D gene TRBD1, 6 bases. The CDR3 spans 15 residues. The germline V and J ends were trimmed by 7 bases and 2 bases, with 17 bases remaining between them. Germline V gene sequence: CDR1 SQVTM, CDR2 ANQGSEA. The CDR3 is CSAETAGDNTGELFF. CDR3 nucleotide sequence: TGCAGCGCAGAAACCGCAGGGGACAACACCGGGGAGCTGTTTTTT.

The rearrangement joins TRBV5-1 to TRBJ2-7; D is possibly TRBD1 or TRBD2 (5 bases each). This CDR3 region has 14 residues. The V and J ends lost 5 bases and 2 bases respectively, with 14 bases between them. Germline CDR1 SGHRS, CDR2 YFSETQ. CDR3 DNA: TGCGCCAGCAGTGAGGACCGGGACGCCTACGAGCAGTACTTC. Its translation: CASSEDRDAYEQYF.

The sample holds a few counts of this clone. The chain recombines TRBV15 with TRBJ1-6, with D tentatively TRBD1 (5 bases). CDR1 LNHNV and CDR2 YYDKDF come from the germline V gene (reference sequence). There are 16 residues in the CDR3. V was pared by 0 bases and J by 6 bases, with 12 bases between. The CDR3: CATSRDRAGPNSPLHF. For the CDR3, the DNA is TGTGCCACCAGCAGAGATCGGGCAGGGCCTAATTCACCCCTCCACTTT. The complete variable domain, with remaining parts taken from reference TRBV15 and TRBJ1-6, reads DAMVIQNPRYQVTQFGKPVTLSCSQTLNHNVMYWYQQKSSQAPKLLFHYYDKDFNNEADTPDNFQSRRPNTSFCFLDIRSPGLGDTAMYLCATSRDRAGPNSPLHFGNGTRLTVT.

J is TRBJ2-7 and V is TRBV30; TRBD1 matches at 7 bases. V dropped 2 bases and J dropped 0; count of bases not matched to a gene: 7. CDR1 and CDR2 (germline): GTSNPN, SVGIG (reference sequence). The length of the CDR3 is 15 residues. Here the CDR3 DNA reads TGTGCCTGGAGTTTCTACACAGGGGACTCCTACGAGCAGTACTTC. Amino acid sequence: CAWSFYTGDSYEQYF. Filled out from reference TRBV30 and TRBJ2-7, the complete variable domain reads SQTIHQWPATLVQPVGSPLSLECTVEGTSNPNLYWYRQAAGRGLQLLFYSVGIGQISSEVPQNLSASRPQDRQFILSSKKLLLSDSGFYLCAWSFYTGDSYEQYFGPGTRLTVT.

CDR3 bases: TGTGCCAGCAGCTTATCTGTCCGGTGGGGATGGGGCACCGGGGAGCTGTTTTTT. Protein: CASSLSVRWGWGTGELFF. V is TRBV11-2 and J is TRBJ2-2; no firm D call. V gave up 2 bases and J gave up 4 bases, with 20 bases separating them. This CDR3 spans 18 amino acids. The germline V gene encodes CDR1 SGHAT and CDR2 FQNNGV.

Only a few counts were recorded for this clone. The chain combines TRBV29-1 with TRBJ1-1, with TRBD1 identical over 9 bases. The germline gives CDR1 SQVTM, CDR2 ANQGSEA. Trimming cost V 6 bases and J 3 bases; bases outside gene matches: 5. The CDR3 runs 13 residues. CDR3 coding DNA: TGCAGCGTGGACAGGGGATGGGACACTGAAGCTTTCTTT. It is translated as CSVDRGWDTEAFF.

The gene calls are TRBV29-1 and TRBJ1-2; TRBD1 agrees at 8 bases. The CDR3 runs to 13 residues. From germline, CDR1 is SQVTM and CDR2 ANQGSEA. V shed 4 bases, J shed 4 bases, and the junction held 5 bases outside the gene matches. This chain's CDR3 is CSVGQGTTYGYTF. The CDR3 DNA follows: TGCAGCGTTGGACAGGGGACTACCTATGGCTACACCTTC.

V usage is TRBV30 and J usage is TRBJ2-7; possible D gene TRBD1, 6 bases. The V and J ends lost 0 bases and 0 bases respectively, with 27 bases between them. Germline CDR1 is GTSNPN and CDR2 is SVGIG (reference sequence). This CDR3 is 20 amino acids long. The DNA for the CDR3 is TGTGCCTGGAGTGTACAGGGTGGCAGGGTCGTCCTCCAGAGCTCCTACGAGCAGTACTTC. As protein: CAWSVQGGRVVLQSSYEQYF. Based on the CDR3 plus reference TRBV30 and TRBJ2-7, the full variable domain is SQTIHQWPATLVQPVGSPLSLECTVEGTSNPNLYWYRQAAGRGLQLLFYSVGIGQISSEVPQNLSASRPQDRQFILSSKKLLLSDSGFYLCAWSVQGGRVVLQSSYEQYFGPGTRLTVT.

This clone was seen only a few times. The CDR3 spells CASGLVPGDGHTIYF. The CDR3 nucleotides read TGTGCTAGTGGTTTGGTACCGGGGGACGGGCACACCATATATTTT. This chain joins TRBV12-5 and TRBJ1-3, with D perhaps matching TRBD1 (5 bases). V lost 0 bases, J lost 8 bases, and 14 bases lay in between. Germline values: CDR1 LGHNT, CDR2 FRNRAP. This CDR3 has 15 amino acids.

This clone was detected a few times. This rearrangement joins TRBV9 to TRBJ2-3, with 10 positions matching TRBD2. Per the germline V gene, CDR1 is SGDLS and CDR2 is YYNGEE. This CDR3 is built from 15 residues. The ends lost 4 bases at V and 3 bases at J; junction bases unmatched: 5. The CDR3 loop is CASSSRAGGTDTQYF. The CDR3 nucleotides are TGTGCCAGCAGCTCCCGAGCGGGGGGGACAGATACGCAGTATTTT.

This clone was seen more than once but under ten times. The chain links TRBV29-1 to TRBJ2-1; the D gene is possibly TRBD1 (6 bases). The CDR3 runs to 14 residues. The V gene lost 1 base and the J gene lost 8 bases, with 15 bases spanning the gap. Germline V lookup: CDR1 SQVTM, CDR2 ANQGSEA. CDR3 DNA: TGCAGCGTTGAAGTATGGGCAGGGGAGTATGAGCAGTTCTTC. Its translation is CSVEVWAGEYEQFF.

The chain uses TRBV5-5 and TRBJ2-2; 8 bases match TRBD1. This CDR3 contains 15 residues. J gave up 1 base and V 4 bases, and 3 bases lay outside the gene matches. Germline CDR1 is SGHKS and CDR2 is YYEKEE (reference sequence). CDR3 coding DNA: TGTGCCAGCAGCCCCGGGACAGGGAACACCGGGGAGCTGTTTTTT. Translating it yields CASSPGTGNTGELFF.